The 27 T cell receptor beta chains presented below share a single source sample, sequenced in a study of neurological immune-mediated disorders. Time point denoted: longitudinal time-point 3. Each CDR3 protein gets one entry after TCRdb re-called the 5' RACE reads with MiXCR. Of approximately 80,000 distinct CDR3 sequences in the sample, about 4% were seen once. Source material: PBMCs. These receptors came from a woman aged 60-75 years with multiple sclerosis.

This clonotype showed up many times. The chain recombines TRBV5-1 with TRBJ2-7; D is possibly TRBD2 (5 bases). Deletions cut 4 bases from V and 0 bases from J, with 5 bases between. From germline, CDR1 is SGHRS and CDR2 YFSETQ. This CDR3 spans 12 amino acids. The chain's CDR3 is CASSRGSYEQYF. The CDR3, as DNA: TGCGCCAGCAGCCGGGGCTCCTACGAGCAGTACTTC.

This clonotype occurred many times. The CDR3 DNA sequence: TGCGCCAGCAGCTTGGTTCCCAAAGGGTACGAGCAGTACTTC. Residues: CASSLVPKGYEQYF. The V gene is TRBV5-1, the J gene TRBJ2-7; D remains ambiguous. V was pared by 0 bases and J by 4 bases, with 11 bases between. The CDR3 is made up of 14 amino acids. The germline V gene has CDR1 SGHRS and CDR2 YFSETQ.

This clonotype was observed many times. V gene TRBV5-1 combines with J gene TRBJ2-3, with D perhaps matching TRBD1 (5 bases). The V gene lost 5 bases and the J gene lost 0 bases, with 13 bases spanning the gap. Per germline, CDR1 SGHRS and CDR2 YFSETQ. There are 15 residues in the CDR3. DNA of the CDR3: TGCGCCAGCAGACAAGACAGCCCCAGCACAGATACGCAGTATTTT. It specifies CASRQDSPSTDTQYF.

This clonotype was seen repeatedly, ten times or more. The chain combines TRBV10-3 with TRBJ2-4; 8 bases align to TRBD1. The J segment lost 4 bases and the V segment lost 5 bases, leaving 4 bases of the junction unmatched. From germline, CDR1 is ENHRY and CDR2 SYGVKD. The CDR3 extends over 14 amino acids. In DNA form, the CDR3 reads TGTGCCATCAGTAGGGGGACAGGAAAAAACATTCAGTACTTC. Protein: CAISRGTGKNIQYF.

There are many counts of this clonotype. This rearrangement joins TRBV7-2 to TRBJ1-5, with D maybe TRBD1 (5 bases). The CDR3 spans 14 residues. Germline V gene sequence: CDR1 SGHTA, CDR2 FQGNSA. V was clipped by 5 bases and J by 3 bases, with 11 bases between them. In DNA form, the CDR3 reads TGTGCCAGCAGCCCCGGACAAAACAATCAGCCCCAGCATTTT. This translates into CASSPGQNNQPQHF. The whole variable domain, remainder taken from reference TRBV7-2 and TRBJ1-5, is GAGVSQSPSNKVTEKGKDVELRCDPISGHTALYWYRQSLGQGLEFLIYFQGNSAPDKSGLPSDRFSAERTGGSVSTLTIQRTQQEDSAVYLCASSPGQNNQPQHFGDGTRLSIL.

This clonotype has a count of ten or more. This chain links TRBV6-2 or TRBV6-3 with TRBJ1-5; 7 bases line up with TRBD1. The CDR3 contains 15 residues. Trimming cost V 6 bases and J 3 bases; bases outside gene matches: 8. CDR1 and CDR2 from the germline V gene are MNHEY and SVGEGT. The CDR3 protein is CASRRGQAYNQPQHF. Written as DNA, the CDR3 is TGTGCCAGCAGACGCGGACAGGCGTACAATCAGCCCCAGCATTTT.

This clonotype showed up many times. V is TRBV7-2 and J is TRBJ2-5, with TRBD2 as a possible D gene (5 bases). Germline V CDR1 and CDR2: SGHTA, FQGNSA. The CDR3 has 13 residues. The V end lost 7 bases, the J end lost 5 bases, and 14 bases lay between the germline ends. CDR3 residues: CASTLPGVETQYF. The CDR3 DNA reads as TGTGCCAGCACCCTTCCCGGGGTGGAGACCCAGTACTTC.

This clonotype came up many times. J is TRBJ2-7 and V is TRBV5-5; TRBD1 might be the D (5 bases). The V gene lost 2 bases and the J gene lost 3 bases, with 12 bases spanning the gap. CDR1 SGHKS and CDR2 YYEKEE come from the germline V gene (reference sequence). The CDR3 is 14 residues long. CDR3 nucleotides: TGTGCCAGCAGCTTAGTAGGGGCCGGCTACGAGCAGTACTTC. This codes for CASSLVGAGYEQYF.

This clonotype showed up many times. This chain links TRBV5-1 with TRBJ2-3; 12 bases map to TRBD2. V was pared by 7 bases and J by 2 bases, with 5 bases of the junction left unmatched. The CDR3 sequence is 15 residues long. The germline V gene encodes CDR1 SGHRS and CDR2 YFSETQ. CDR3 protein: CASRLAGGTTDTQYF. The CDR3 bases are TGCGCCAGCCGCCTAGCGGGGGGGACCACAGATACGCAGTATTTT.

This clonotype was recorded at least ten times. The chain couples TRBV7-9 to TRBJ2-1; D is undetermined. V lost 5 bases to trimming and J lost 0 bases, with 14 bases between them. The CDR3 contains 16 residues. CDR1 is SEHNR and CDR2 is FQNEAQ in the germline V gene (reference sequence). The CDR3 region has the DNA TGTGCCAGCAGCCTGGTCCGCATCCGCTCCTACAATGAGCAGTTCTTC. As protein: CASSLVRIRSYNEQFF.

The table lists this clonotype with many counts. The V call is TRBV27, the J call TRBJ1-1; 8 bases map to TRBD1. Germline loops: CDR1 MNHEY, CDR2 SMNVEV (reference sequence). CDR3 length: 14 amino acids. V was clipped by 3 bases and J by 4 bases; unmatched bases: 4. The CDR3 spells CASSFFTGGTEAFF. The CDR3 DNA is TGTGCCAGCAGTTTCTTCACAGGGGGCACTGAAGCTTTCTTT.

This clonotype has a count of ten or more. The rearrangement uses TRBV3-1 and TRBJ2-3; D gene unclear. The CDR3 covers 15 residues. Germline CDR1 is LGHDT and CDR2 is YNNKEL (reference sequence). Trimming shortened V by 2 bases and J by 4 bases, and 13 bases separated the two germline ends. The chain's CDR3 is CASSQRWGRADTQYF. CDR3 sequence (DNA): TGTGCCAGCAGCCAACGTTGGGGTAGGGCAGATACGCAGTATTTT.

Many counts were recorded for this clonotype. The chain has TRBV2 and TRBJ1-5; no clear D gene. The CDR3 has 15 residues. The V end was cut by 3 bases, the J end by 4 bases, with 13 bases between. In germline, CDR1 is SNHLY, CDR2 FYNNEI. The CDR3 loop reads CASSDGRTTNQPQHF. Here the CDR3 DNA reads TGTGCCAGCAGTGACGGCCGGACGACGAATCAGCCCCAGCATTTT. The variable domain in full, with the rest retrieved from reference TRBV2 and TRBJ1-5, is EPEVTQTPSHQVTQMGQEVILRCVPISNHLYFYWYRQILGQKVEFLVSFYNNEISEKSEIFDDQFSVERPDGSNFTLKIRSTKLEDSAMYFCASSDGRTTNQPQHFGDGTRLSIL.

In this sample, this clonotype turned up many times. This chain uses TRBV6-4 with TRBJ2-1; 9 positions match TRBD2. This CDR3 contains 13 residues. Trimming took 7 bases from V and 7 from J; bases not matched to a gene: 5. Germline CDR1 and CDR2: MRHNA and SNTAGT. CDR3 residues: CASTRTSVNEQFF. The CDR3 DNA reads TGTGCCAGCACACGGACTAGCGTGAATGAGCAGTTCTTC.

At least ten counts were recorded for this clonotype. The V call is TRBV10-3, the J call TRBJ2-2; D remains unclear. Trimming removed 6 bases at V and 7 bases at J, with 9 bases between. The CDR3 has 12 residues. Germline V gene data show CDR1 as ENHRY and CDR2 as SYGVKD. CDR3 sequence: CAISAGVGELFF. CDR3 bases: TGTGCCATCAGCGCCGGCGTCGGGGAGCTGTTTTTT.

The rearrangement links TRBV29-1 to TRBJ1-1, with unresolved D. The CDR3 length is 12 residues. From germline, CDR1 is SQVTM and CDR2 ANQGSEA. Deletions cut 6 bases from V and 1 base from J, with 9 bases between. CDR3 sequence reads: CSVPDPNTEAFF. The CDR3, as DNA: TGCAGCGTCCCAGACCCGAACACTGAAGCTTTCTTT.

Many counts were recorded for this clonotype. In DNA, the CDR3 is TGTGCCAGCAGTTACTCGATGAGTATAGGCAACGCGCAGTATTTT. Translating it yields CASSYSMSIGNAQYF. The chain combines TRBV6-7 with TRBJ2-3; D gene unclear. TRBV6-7 is an ORF; its function is uncertain. This CDR3 has 15 amino acids. The germline V and J ends were trimmed by 0 bases and 10 bases, with 17 bases remaining between them.

This clonotype was seen at least ten times. V is TRBV27 and J is TRBJ1-1, with 7 bases aligning to TRBD1. The CDR3 covers 14 residues. V trimming: 8 bases; J trimming: 2 bases; junction bases outside the gene matches: 8. Germline V gives CDR1 MNHEY, CDR2 SMNVEV (reference sequence). The CDR3 region has the DNA TGTGCCAGCGGACCAGGACAGGATAACACTGAAGCTTTCTTT. Protein: CASGPGQDNTEAFF.

This clonotype was counted ten times or more. The chain uses TRBV10-3 and TRBJ1-6, with TRBD1 as a possible D gene (5 bases). Trimming shortened V by 8 bases and J by 5 bases, and 22 bases separated the two germline ends. The germline V gene encodes CDR1 ENHRY and CDR2 SYGVKD. The CDR3 is 17 amino acids. CDR3 sequence (DNA): TGTGCCATCGCTGCTTCCGGTCGAAGGGGAGATAATTCACCCCTCCACTTT. It is translated as CAIAASGRRGDNSPLHF.

This clonotype was detected ten times or more. J is TRBJ2-1 and V is TRBV5-1; 10 nucleotides agree with TRBD2. Germline CDR1 and CDR2: SGHRS and YFSETQ. The CDR3 is 15 residues long. The J segment lost 7 bases and the V segment lost 5 bases, leaving 9 bases of the junction unmatched. CDR3: CASSQAGGHGNEQFF. CDR3 coding DNA: TGCGCCAGCAGTCAAGCGGGGGGGCATGGGAATGAGCAGTTCTTC.

This clonotype has a count of ten or more. The chain has TRBV28 and TRBJ2-1, with D maybe TRBD1 (6 bases). CDR1 and CDR2 from the germline V gene are MDHEN and SYDVKM. This CDR3 has 11 amino acids. The ends were cut back, 2 bases at V and 14 bases at J, with 10 bases in the middle. CDR3: CASSLIAGEFF. CDR3 nucleotide sequence: TGTGCCAGCAGTTTAATCGCAGGGGAGTTCTTC.

This clonotype came up many times. CDR3 in amino acids: CASSGNTGELFF. The CDR3 DNA follows: TGTGCCAGCAGCGGAAACACCGGGGAGCTGTTTTTT. The rearrangement uses TRBV9 and TRBJ2-2, with D unresolved. The germline V and J ends were trimmed by 3 bases and 2 bases, with 2 bases remaining between them. Germline-derived CDR1 and CDR2 are SGDLS and YYNGEE. This CDR3 contains 12 residues.

This clonotype was seen many times. This chain connects TRBV5-1 to TRBJ1-2; a possible D gene is TRBD1 (5 bases). Between the trimmed V and J ends, which lost 5 bases and 3 bases, there was a span of 11 bases. This CDR3 region has 13 residues. Germline values: CDR1 SGHRS, CDR2 YFSETQ. The CDR3 loop reads CASRMGLDYGYTF. CDR3 bases: TGCGCCAGCAGAATGGGGCTCGACTATGGCTACACCTTC.

This clonotype has ten or more counts. This chain links TRBV7-2 with TRBJ1-2; D is unresolved. V was clipped by 2 bases and J by 3 bases, with 4 bases between them. Germline assignment: CDR1 SGHTA and CDR2 FQGNSA. This CDR3 has 12 amino acids. CDR3: CASSLSYYGYTF. DNA for the CDR3: TGTGCCAGCAGCTTAAGCTACTATGGCTACACCTTC.

This clonotype occurred many times. The chain has TRBV7-9 and TRBJ1-4, with D unresolved. This CDR3 is built from 15 residues. The V gene's germline CDR1 is SEHNR and CDR2 FQNEAQ (reference sequence). Trimming shortened V by 5 bases and J by 0 bases, and 10 bases separated the two germline ends. CDR3 sequence reads: CASSPIGATNEKLFF. CDR3 DNA sequence: TGTGCCAGCAGCCCCATTGGGGCAACTAATGAAAAACTGTTTTTT.

On this clonotype itself: A much larger clone differs by one base, so this may be a read error. This CDR3 is CASSFRGFNEQYF. CDR3 in DNA: TGTGCCAGCAGTTTCAGGGGGTTTAACGAGCAGTACTTC. The chain combines TRBV6-5 with TRBJ2-7, with 7 bases matching TRBD1. Germline CDR1 and CDR2: MNHEY and SVGAGI. Losses at the gene ends were 4 bases for V and 5 bases for J; bases not matched to a gene: 5. The CDR3 totals 13 residues.

In its sample, this clonotype was seen many times. The chain links TRBV7-6 to TRBJ2-1; TRBD2 aligns across 9 bases. This CDR3 comprises 15 residues. Germline V CDR1 and CDR2: SGHVS, FNYEAQ. Germline trimming cut 5 bases from V and 2 bases from J; bases unmatched to any gene: 4. The CDR3 DNA sequence: TGTGCCAGCAGCACTATAGCGGGGGCCTACAATGAGCAGTTCTTC. Translated, it gives CASSTIAGAYNEQFF.